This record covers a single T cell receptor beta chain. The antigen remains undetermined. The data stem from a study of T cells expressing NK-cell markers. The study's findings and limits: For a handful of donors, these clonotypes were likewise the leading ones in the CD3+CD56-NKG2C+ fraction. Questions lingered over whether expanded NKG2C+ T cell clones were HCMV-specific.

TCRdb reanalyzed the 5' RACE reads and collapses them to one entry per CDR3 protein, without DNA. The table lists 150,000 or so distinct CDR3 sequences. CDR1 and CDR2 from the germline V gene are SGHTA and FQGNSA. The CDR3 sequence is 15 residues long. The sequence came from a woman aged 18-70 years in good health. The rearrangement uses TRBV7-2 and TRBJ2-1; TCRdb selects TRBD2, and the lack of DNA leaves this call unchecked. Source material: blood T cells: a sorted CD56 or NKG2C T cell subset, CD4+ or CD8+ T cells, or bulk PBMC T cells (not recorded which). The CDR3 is CASSPRTSGRGEQFF.